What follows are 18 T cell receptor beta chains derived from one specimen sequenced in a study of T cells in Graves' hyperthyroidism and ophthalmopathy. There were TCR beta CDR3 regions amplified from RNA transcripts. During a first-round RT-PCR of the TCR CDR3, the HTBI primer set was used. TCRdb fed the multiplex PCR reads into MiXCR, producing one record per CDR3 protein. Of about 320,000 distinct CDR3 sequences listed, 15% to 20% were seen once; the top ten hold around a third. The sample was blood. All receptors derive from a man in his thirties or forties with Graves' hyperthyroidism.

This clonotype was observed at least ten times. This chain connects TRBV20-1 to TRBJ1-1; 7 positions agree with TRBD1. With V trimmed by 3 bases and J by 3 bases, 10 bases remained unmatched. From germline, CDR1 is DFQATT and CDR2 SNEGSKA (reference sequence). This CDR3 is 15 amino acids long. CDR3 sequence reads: CSASGPSRGYTEAFF. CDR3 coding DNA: TGCAGTGCTAGTGGGCCCTCCAGGGGGTACACTGAAGCTTTCTTT.

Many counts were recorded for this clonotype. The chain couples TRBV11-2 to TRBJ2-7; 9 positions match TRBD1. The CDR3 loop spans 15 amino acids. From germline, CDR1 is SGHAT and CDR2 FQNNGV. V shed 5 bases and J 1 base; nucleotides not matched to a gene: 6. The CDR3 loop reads CASSLGQGRSYEQYF. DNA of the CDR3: TGTGCCAGCAGCCTCGGACAGGGGAGATCCTACGAGCAGTACTTC. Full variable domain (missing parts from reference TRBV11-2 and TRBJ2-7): EAGVAQSPRYKIIEKRQSVAFWCNPISGHATLYWYQQILGQGPKLLIQFQNNGVVDDSQLPKDRFSAERLKGVDSTLKIQPAKLEDSAVYLCASSLGQGRSYEQYFGPGTRLTVT.

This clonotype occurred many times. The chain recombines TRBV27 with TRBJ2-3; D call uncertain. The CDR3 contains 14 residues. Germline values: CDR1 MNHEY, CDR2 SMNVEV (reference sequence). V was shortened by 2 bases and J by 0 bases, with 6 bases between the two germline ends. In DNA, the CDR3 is TGTGCCAGCAGTTTAAGTATAAGCACAGATACGCAGTATTTT. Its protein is CASSLSISTDTQYF.

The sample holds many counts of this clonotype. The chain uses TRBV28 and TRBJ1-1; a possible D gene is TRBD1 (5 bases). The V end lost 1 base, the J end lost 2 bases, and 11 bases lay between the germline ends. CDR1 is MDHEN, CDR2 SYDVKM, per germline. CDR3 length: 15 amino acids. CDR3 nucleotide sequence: TGTGCCAGCAGTTTATCGGCGGGGGGTAACACTGAAGCTTTCTTT. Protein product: CASSLSAGGNTEAFF.

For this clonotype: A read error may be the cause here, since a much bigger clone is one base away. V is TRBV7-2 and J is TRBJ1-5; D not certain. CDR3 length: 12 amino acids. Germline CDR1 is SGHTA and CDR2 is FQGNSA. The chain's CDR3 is CAGSKPGQPQHF. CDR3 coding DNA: TGTGCCGGCAGCAAACCTGGACAGCCCCAGCATTTT.

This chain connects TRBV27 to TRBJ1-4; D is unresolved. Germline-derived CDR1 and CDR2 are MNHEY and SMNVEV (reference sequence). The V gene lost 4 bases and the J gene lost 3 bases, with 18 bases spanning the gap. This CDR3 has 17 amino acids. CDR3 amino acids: CASSSGMLGGPNEKLFF. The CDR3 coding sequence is TGTGCCAGCAGTTCGGGGATGTTGGGCGGACCTAATGAAAAACTGTTTTTT.

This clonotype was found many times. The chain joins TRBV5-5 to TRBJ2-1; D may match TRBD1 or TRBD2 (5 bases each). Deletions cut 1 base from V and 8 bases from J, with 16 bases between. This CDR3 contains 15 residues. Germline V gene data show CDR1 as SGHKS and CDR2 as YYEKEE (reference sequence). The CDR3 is CASSLLGRLGDEQFF. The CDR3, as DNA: TGTGCCAGCAGCTTGTTGGGACGGCTTGGGGATGAGCAGTTCTTC.

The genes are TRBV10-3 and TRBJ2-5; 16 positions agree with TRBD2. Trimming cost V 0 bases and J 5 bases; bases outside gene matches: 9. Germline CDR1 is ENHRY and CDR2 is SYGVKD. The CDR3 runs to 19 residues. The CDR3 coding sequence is TGTGCCATCAGTGAGTCGGGGGGACTAGCGGGAGGGCCGGCGGAGACCCAGTACTTC. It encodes CAISESGGLAGGPAETQYF.

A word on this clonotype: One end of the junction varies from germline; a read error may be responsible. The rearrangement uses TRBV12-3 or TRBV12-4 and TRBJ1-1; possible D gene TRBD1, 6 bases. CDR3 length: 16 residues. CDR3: CASSLGRWTANTEAFF. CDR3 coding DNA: TGTGCCAGCAGCTTAGGCCGATGGACAGCGAACACTGAAGCTTTCTTT.

The CDR3 bases are TGTGCCAGTAATGATGGCAATCAGCCCCAGCATTTT. This codes for CASNDGNQPQHF. This sequence joins TRBV19 and TRBJ1-5; no definite D call. V was cut by 7 bases and J by 2 bases, with 6 bases left in between. The CDR3 covers 12 residues. Germline CDR1 and CDR2: LNHDA and SQIVND (reference sequence).

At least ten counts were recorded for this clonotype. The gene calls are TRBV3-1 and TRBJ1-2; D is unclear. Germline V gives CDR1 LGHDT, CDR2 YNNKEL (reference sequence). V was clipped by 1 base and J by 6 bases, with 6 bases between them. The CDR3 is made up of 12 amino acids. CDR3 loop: CASSQGGDGYTF. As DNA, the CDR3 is TGTGCCAGCAGCCAAGGGGGAGATGGCTACACCTTC.

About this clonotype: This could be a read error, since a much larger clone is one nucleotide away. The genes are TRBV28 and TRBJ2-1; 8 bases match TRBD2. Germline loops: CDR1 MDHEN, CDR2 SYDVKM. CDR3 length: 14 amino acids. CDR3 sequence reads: CASLAVAGSIEQLF. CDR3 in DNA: TGTGCCAGCCTGGCGGTAGCGGGGTCTATTGAGCAGCTCTTC.

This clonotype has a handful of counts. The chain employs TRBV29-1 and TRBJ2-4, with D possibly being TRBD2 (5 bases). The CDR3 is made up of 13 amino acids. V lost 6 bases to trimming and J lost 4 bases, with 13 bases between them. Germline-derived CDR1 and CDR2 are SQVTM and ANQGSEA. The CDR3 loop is CSVAGQRKNIQYF. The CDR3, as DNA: TGCAGCGTGGCGGGCCAGCGTAAAAACATTCAGTACTTC.

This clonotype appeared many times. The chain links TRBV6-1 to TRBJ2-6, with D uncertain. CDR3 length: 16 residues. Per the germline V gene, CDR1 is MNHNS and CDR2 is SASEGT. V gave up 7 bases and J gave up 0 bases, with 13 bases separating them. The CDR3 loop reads CASTAHETSGANVLTF. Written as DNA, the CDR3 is TGTGCCAGCACCGCGCATGAGACCTCTGGGGCCAACGTCCTGACTTTC.

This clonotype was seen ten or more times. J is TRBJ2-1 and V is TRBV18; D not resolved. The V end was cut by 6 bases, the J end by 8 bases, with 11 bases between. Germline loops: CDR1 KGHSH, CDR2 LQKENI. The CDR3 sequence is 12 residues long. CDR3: CASSYRVDEQFF. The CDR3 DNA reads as TGTGCCAGCTCCTATCGGGTGGATGAGCAGTTCTTC.

CDR3 nucleotide sequence: TGTGCCAGCAGTTTATATGTTAGAAGCAATCAGCCCCAGCATTTT. It yields the protein CASSLYVRSNQPQHF. The chain joins TRBV28 to TRBJ1-5; D gene unclear. With 1 base removed from V and 1 base from J, the gap between germline ends came to 8 bases. This CDR3 has 15 residues. From germline, CDR1 is MDHEN and CDR2 SYDVKM.

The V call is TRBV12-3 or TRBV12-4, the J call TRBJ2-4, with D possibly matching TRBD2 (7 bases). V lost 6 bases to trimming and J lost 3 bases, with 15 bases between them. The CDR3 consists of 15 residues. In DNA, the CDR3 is TGTGCCAGCAGGCCCACAGGGAGGGTCAAAAACATTCAGTACTTC. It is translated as CASRPTGRVKNIQYF.

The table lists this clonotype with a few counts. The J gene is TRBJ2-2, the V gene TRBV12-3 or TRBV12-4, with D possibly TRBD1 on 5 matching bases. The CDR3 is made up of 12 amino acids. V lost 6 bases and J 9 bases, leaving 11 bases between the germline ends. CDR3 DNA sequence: TGTGCCAGCAGGCCACAGGCCAGGGAGCTGTTTTTT. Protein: CASRPQARELFF.